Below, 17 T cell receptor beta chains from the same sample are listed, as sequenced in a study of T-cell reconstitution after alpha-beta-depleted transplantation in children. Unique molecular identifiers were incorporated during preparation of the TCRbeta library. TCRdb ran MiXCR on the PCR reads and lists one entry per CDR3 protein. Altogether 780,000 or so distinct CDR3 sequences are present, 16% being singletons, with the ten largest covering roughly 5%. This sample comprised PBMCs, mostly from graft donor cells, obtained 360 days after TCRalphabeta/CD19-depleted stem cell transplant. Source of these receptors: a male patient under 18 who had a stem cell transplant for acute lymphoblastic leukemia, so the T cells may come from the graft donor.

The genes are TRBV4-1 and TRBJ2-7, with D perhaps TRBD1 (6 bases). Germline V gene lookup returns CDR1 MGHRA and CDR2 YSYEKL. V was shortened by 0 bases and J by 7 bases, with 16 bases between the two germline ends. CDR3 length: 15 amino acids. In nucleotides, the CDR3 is TGCGCCAGCAGCCAAGACTTGGGGGCCCGGGGTGAGCAGTACTTC. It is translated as CASSQDLGARGEQYF.

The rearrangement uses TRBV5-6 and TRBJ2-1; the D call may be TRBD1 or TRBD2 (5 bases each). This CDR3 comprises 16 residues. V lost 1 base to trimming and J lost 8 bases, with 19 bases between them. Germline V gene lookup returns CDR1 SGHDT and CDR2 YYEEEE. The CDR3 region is CASSLNGDPRSDEQFF. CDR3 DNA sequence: TGTGCCAGCAGCTTGAATGGGGACCCCCGGAGCGATGAGCAGTTCTTC.

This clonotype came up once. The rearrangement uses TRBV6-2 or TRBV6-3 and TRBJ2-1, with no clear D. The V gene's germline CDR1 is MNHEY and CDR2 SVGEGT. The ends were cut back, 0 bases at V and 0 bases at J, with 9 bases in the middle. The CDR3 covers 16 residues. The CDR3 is CASSYSFLISYNEQFF. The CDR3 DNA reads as TGTGCCAGCAGTTACTCGTTTCTTATCTCCTACAATGAGCAGTTCTTC.

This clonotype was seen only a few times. CDR3 in amino acids: CASSFKRFIPDTQYF. The DNA for the CDR3 is TGTGCCAGCAGCTTCAAGCGTTTTATACCAGATACGCAGTATTTT. This chain connects TRBV7-8 to TRBJ2-3; D is uncertain. Looked up from germline, CDR1 is SGHVS and CDR2 is FQNEAQ. The germline V and J ends were trimmed by 3 bases and 4 bases, with 14 bases remaining between them. The CDR3 is 15 amino acids. Based on the CDR3 plus reference TRBV7-8 and TRBJ2-3, the full variable domain is GAGVSQSPRYKVAKRGQDVALRCDPISGHVSLFWYQQALGQGPEFLTYFQNEAQLDKSGLPSDRFFAERPEGSVSTLKIQRTQQEDSAVYLCASSFKRFIPDTQYFGPGTRLTVL.

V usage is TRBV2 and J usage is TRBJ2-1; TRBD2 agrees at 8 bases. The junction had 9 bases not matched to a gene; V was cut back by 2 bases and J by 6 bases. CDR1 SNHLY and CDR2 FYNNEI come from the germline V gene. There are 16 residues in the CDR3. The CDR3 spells CASSERGQAGANEQFF. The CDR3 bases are TGTGCCAGCAGTGAACGAGGCCAAGCGGGAGCCAATGAGCAGTTCTTC. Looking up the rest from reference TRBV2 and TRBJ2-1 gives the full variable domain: EPEVTQTPSHQVTQMGQEVILRCVPISNHLYFYWYRQILGQKVEFLVSFYNNEISEKSEIFDDQFSVERPDGSNFTLKIRSTKLEDSAMYFCASSERGQAGANEQFFGPGTRLTVL.

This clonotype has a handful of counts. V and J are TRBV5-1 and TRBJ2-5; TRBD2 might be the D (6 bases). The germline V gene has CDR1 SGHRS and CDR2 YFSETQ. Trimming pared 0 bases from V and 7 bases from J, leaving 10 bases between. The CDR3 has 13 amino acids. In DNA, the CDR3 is TGCGCCAGCAGCTTGGTGGAGGGCGTGACCCAGTACTTC. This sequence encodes CASSLVEGVTQYF. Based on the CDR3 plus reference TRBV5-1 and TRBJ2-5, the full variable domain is KAGVTQTPRYLIKTRGQQVTLSCSPISGHRSVSWYQQTPGQGLQFLFEYFSETQRNKGNFPGRFSGRQFSNSRSEMNVSTLELGDSALYLCASSLVEGVTQYFGPGTRLLVL.

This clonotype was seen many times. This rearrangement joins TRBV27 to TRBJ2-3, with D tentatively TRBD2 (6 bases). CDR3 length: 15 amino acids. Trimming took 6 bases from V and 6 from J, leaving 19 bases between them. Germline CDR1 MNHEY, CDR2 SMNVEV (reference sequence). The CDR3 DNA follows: TGTGCCAGCAGATTGGTAGCGGCGCAGGTCGATACGCAGTATTTT. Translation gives CASRLVAAQVDTQYF.

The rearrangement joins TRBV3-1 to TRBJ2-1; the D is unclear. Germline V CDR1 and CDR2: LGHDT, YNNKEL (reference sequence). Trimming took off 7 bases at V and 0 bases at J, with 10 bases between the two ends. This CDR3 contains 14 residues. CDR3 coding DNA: TGTGCCAGCAAATGGTGGGGCTCCTACAATGAGCAGTTCTTC. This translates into CASKWWGSYNEQFF.

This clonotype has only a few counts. CDR3 sequence: CASSSPRAGLNYGYTF. As DNA, the CDR3 is TGTGCCAGCAGCTCGCCCCGCGCAGGGCTAAACTATGGCTACACCTTC. The chain has TRBV11-2 and TRBJ1-2; possibly TRBD1 for D (5 bases). The CDR3 runs 16 residues. Trimming removed 4 bases from V and 2 bases from J, with 17 bases in between. The germline V gene has CDR1 SGHAT and CDR2 FQNNGV.

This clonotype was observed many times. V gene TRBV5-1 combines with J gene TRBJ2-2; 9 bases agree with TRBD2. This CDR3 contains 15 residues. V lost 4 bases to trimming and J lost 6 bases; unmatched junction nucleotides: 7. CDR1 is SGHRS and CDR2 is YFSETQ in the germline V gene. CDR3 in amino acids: CASSGLAGEAGELFF. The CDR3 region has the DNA TGCGCCAGCAGCGGCTTAGCGGGAGAGGCCGGGGAGCTGTTTTTT. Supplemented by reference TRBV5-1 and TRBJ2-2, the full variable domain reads KAGVTQTPRYLIKTRGQQVTLSCSPISGHRSVSWYQQTPGQGLQFLFEYFSETQRNKGNFPGRFSGRQFSNSRSEMNVSTLELGDSALYLCASSGLAGEAGELFFGEGSRLTVL.

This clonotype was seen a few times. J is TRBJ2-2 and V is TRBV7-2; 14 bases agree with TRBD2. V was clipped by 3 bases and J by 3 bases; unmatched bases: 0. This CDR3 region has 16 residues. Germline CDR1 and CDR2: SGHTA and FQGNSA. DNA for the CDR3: TGTGCCAGCAGCTTGACTAGCGGGAGGGACACCGGGGAGCTGTTTTTT. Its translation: CASSLTSGRDTGELFF.

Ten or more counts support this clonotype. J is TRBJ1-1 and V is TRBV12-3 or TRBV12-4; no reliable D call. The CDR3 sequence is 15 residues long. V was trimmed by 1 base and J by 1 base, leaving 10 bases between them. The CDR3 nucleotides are TGTGCCAGCAGTTTAGAATACGGGTGGAACACTGAAGCTTTCTTT. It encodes CASSLEYGWNTEAFF.

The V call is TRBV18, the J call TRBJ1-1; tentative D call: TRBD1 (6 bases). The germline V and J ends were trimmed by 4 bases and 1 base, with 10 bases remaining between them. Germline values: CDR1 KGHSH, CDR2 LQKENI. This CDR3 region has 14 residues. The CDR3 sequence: CASSRGGPNTEAFF. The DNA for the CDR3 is TGTGCCAGCTCACGGGGGGGGCCGAACACTGAAGCTTTCTTT.

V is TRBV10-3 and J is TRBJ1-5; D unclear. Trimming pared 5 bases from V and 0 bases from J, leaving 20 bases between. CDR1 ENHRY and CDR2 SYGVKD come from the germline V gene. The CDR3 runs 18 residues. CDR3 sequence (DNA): TGTGCCATCAGTCCCTCTGTAGGCACAAGGTATAGCAATCAGCCCCAGCATTTT. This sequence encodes CAISPSVGTRYSNQPQHF.

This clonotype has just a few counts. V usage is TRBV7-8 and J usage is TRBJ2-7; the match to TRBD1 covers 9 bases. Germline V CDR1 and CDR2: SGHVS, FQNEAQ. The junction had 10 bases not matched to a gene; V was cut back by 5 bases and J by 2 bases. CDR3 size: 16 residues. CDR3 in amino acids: CASSKPGQGFPYEQYF. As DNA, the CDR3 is TGTGCCAGCAGCAAACCGGGACAGGGATTTCCCTACGAGCAGTACTTC.

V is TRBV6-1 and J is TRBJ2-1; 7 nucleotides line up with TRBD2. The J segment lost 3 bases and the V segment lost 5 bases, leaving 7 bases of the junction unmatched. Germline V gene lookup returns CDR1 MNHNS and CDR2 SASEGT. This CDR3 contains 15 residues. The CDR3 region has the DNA TGTGCCAGCAGTCCCCGAGAGCGGGACTACAATGAGCAGTTCTTC. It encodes CASSPRERDYNEQFF.

CDR3 residues: CASSYLAGLSYNEQFF. CDR3 nucleotides: TGTGCCAGCAGCTACCTAGCGGGGCTCTCCTACAATGAGCAGTTCTTC. V is TRBV7-9 and J is TRBJ2-1, with 9 positions matching TRBD2. The V gene's germline CDR1 is SEHNR and CDR2 FQNEAQ (reference sequence). There are 16 residues in the CDR3. Trimming at V came to 4 bases and at J to 0 bases, leaving 4 bases not matched to a gene.